Shown below are 20 T cell receptor beta chains from a single sample sequenced in a study of CD8+CD57+ T cells in acquired aplastic anemia. Using genomic DNA as the template, TCR beta VDJ and CDR3 profiling was carried out. TCRdb independently ran MiXCR on the reads; one entry per CDR3 protein. Of 250,000 to 350,000 distinct CDR3 sequences listed, approximately 55% were seen once; the top ten hold less than 9.5%. The sequencing input was sorted CD4+, CD8+, or CD8+CD57+ T cells (not recorded which) from PBMCs. Receptors originate from a human donor with severe aplastic anemia or a healthy control (not recorded which).

There are a few counts of this clonotype. The rearrangement links TRBV20-1 to TRBJ2-7; tentative D call: TRBD2 (6 bases). Looked up from germline, CDR1 is DFQATT and CDR2 is SNEGSKA (reference sequence). Between the trimmed V and J ends, which lost 5 bases and 1 base, there was a span of 12 bases. The CDR3 extends over 13 amino acids. The CDR3 region has the DNA TGCAGTGCTGCTAACCTAGCGTCCTACGAGCAGTACTTC. It specifies CSAANLASYEQYF.

CDR3: CASSQDLRGEQFF. The DNA for the CDR3 is TGTGCCAGCAGCCAAGATCTGCGAGGTGAGCAGTTCTTC. This rearrangement joins TRBV14 to TRBJ2-1; D is unresolved. The ends were cut back, 0 bases at V and 9 bases at J, with 9 bases in the middle. The germline CDR1 and CDR2 sequences are SGHDN and FVKESK. This CDR3 spans 13 amino acids.

The chain has TRBV9 and TRBJ1-6; the D is unclear. The CDR3 loop spans 13 amino acids. Germline V gene lookup returns CDR1 SGDLS and CDR2 YYNGEE. V was shortened by 5 bases and J by 6 bases, with 9 bases between the two germline ends. As DNA, the CDR3 is TGTGCCAGCAGTGAAGCCCGTAATTCACCCCTCCACTTT. Protein sequence: CASSEARNSPLHF.

This clonotype appeared a few times. The rearrangement links TRBV7-9 to TRBJ2-1, with TRBD1 matching 7 bases. CDR1 and CDR2 from the germline V gene are SEHNR and FQNEAQ (reference sequence). Trimming removed 5 bases from V and 12 bases from J; junction bases left unmatched: 4. The CDR3 covers 11 residues. The CDR3 nucleotides read TGTGCCAGCAGCCAAGGACAGGCGCAGTTCTTC. Protein: CASSQGQAQFF. Looking up the rest from reference TRBV7-9 and TRBJ2-1 gives the full variable domain: DTGVSQNPRHKITKRGQNVTFRCDPISEHNRLYWYRQTLGQGPEFLTYFQNEAQLEKSRLLSDRFSAERPKGSFSTLEIQRTEQGDSAMYLCASSQGQAQFFGPGTRLTVL.

This chain uses TRBV25-1 with TRBJ2-1, with D tentatively TRBD1 (6 bases). In germline, CDR1 is MGHDK, CDR2 SYGVNS. The V end was cut by 1 base, the J end by 2 bases, with 12 bases between. This CDR3 is 16 amino acids long. The CDR3 sequence: CASSEFTGYTYNEQFF. For the CDR3, the DNA is TGTGCCAGCAGTGAATTCACAGGGTACACCTACAATGAGCAGTTCTTC.

As for this clonotype: This sequence may be a read error, since a much larger clone differs from it by one base. This sequence joins TRBV11-1 and TRBJ2-1; TRBD2 matches at 9 bases. Germline lookup yields CDR1 SGHAT and CDR2 FQDESV (reference sequence). The V gene end was trimmed by 5 bases and the J gene end by 8 bases; junction bases not matched to a gene: 13. The CDR3 contains 16 residues. The DNA of the CDR3 is TGTGCCAGCAGCGGAGAGGTTAGCGGGGGAGGGGATGAGCAGTTCTTC. It is translated as CASSGEVSGGGDEQFF.

This clonotype was observed many times. J is TRBJ1-1 and V is TRBV18, with D maybe TRBD1 (6 bases). V dropped 3 bases and J dropped 0 bases, with 8 bases sitting between them. The CDR3 runs to 14 residues. Germline lookup yields CDR1 KGHSH and CDR2 LQKENI. In nucleotides, the CDR3 is TGTGCCAGCTCACCCGGGGGGCTGAACACTGAAGCTTTCTTT. The encoded protein is CASSPGGLNTEAFF.

The V call is TRBV9, the J call TRBJ1-2; tentatively, D is TRBD1 (6 bases). This CDR3 has 14 residues. Between the trimmed V and J ends, which lost 2 bases and 7 bases, there was a span of 15 bases. Germline V gene lookup returns CDR1 SGDLS and CDR2 YYNGEE. The CDR3 DNA follows: TGTGCCAGCAGCGTTAAGGACAGCGGCGGTGGCTACACCTTC. Protein product: CASSVKDSGGGYTF.

This rearrangement joins TRBV29-1 to TRBJ1-1; D may be TRBD1 (5 bases). The V gene lost 6 bases and the J gene lost 5 bases, with 16 bases spanning the gap. The CDR3 sequence is 13 residues long. In germline, CDR1 is SQVTM, CDR2 ANQGSEA. CDR3 bases: TGCAGCGTCCTCCCCAGGGCAATAACTGAAGCTTTCTTT. Protein product: CSVLPRAITEAFF.

V gene TRBV4-2 combines with J gene TRBJ2-7; TRBD1 agrees at 7 bases. The CDR3 has 15 amino acids. J lost 3 bases, V lost 1 base, and 6 bases had no gene match. Germline V gives CDR1 LGHNA, CDR2 YNFKEQ. The chain's CDR3 is CASSQGQGGYYEQYF. CDR3 nucleotide sequence: TGTGCCAGCAGCCAAGGGCAAGGGGGCTACTACGAGCAGTACTTC.

The chain has TRBV5-4 and TRBJ2-5; maybe TRBD1 (5 bases). Germline values: CDR1 SGHNT, CDR2 YYREEE (reference sequence). CDR3 size: 14 residues. Trimming removed 4 bases at V and 5 bases at J, with 15 bases between. The CDR3 bases are TGTGCCAGCAGCCACCAGACAGTTTCGGAGACCCAGTACTTC. Translating gives CASSHQTVSETQYF.

This clonotype was detected ten times or more. The V call is TRBV3-1, the J call TRBJ1-2; D is possibly TRBD1 (6 bases). CDR1 is LGHDT and CDR2 is YNNKEL in the germline V gene (reference sequence). The V gene lost 2 bases and the J gene lost 5 bases, with 12 bases spanning the gap. The CDR3 has 14 residues. CDR3 DNA: TGTGCCAGCAGCCAAACCCTAGGGGGTTATGGCTACACCTTC. It specifies CASSQTLGGYGYTF. The full variable domain, completed using reference TRBV3-1 and TRBJ1-2, is DTAVSQTPKYLVTQMGNDKSIKCEQNLGHDTMYWYKQDSKKFLKIMFSYNNKELIINETVPNRFSPKSPDKAHLNLHINSLELGDSAVYFCASSQTLGGYGYTFGSGTRLTVV.

This clonotype has only a few counts. V usage is TRBV20-1 and J usage is TRBJ1-2; 7 nucleotides agree with TRBD1. Germline CDR1 and CDR2: DFQATT and SNEGSKA (reference sequence). J lost 4 bases, V lost 6 bases, and 11 bases had no gene match. The length of the CDR3 is 14 residues. The CDR3 DNA sequence: TGCAGTGCCCCGAGACAGGGAAGCATCTATGGCTACACCTTC. Translated: CSAPRQGSIYGYTF.

There are many counts of this clonotype. The V and J genes are TRBV5-8 and TRBJ2-2, with TRBD2 as a possible D gene (7 bases). The CDR3 length is 17 residues. Trimming took 5 bases from V and 6 from J, leaving 23 bases between them. The germline gives CDR1 SGHTS, CDR2 YDEGEE. CDR3 DNA: TGTGCCAGCAGTCTTAAACGTCGGGGGGCGCCAGCCGGGGAGCTGTTTTTT. As protein: CASSLKRRGAPAGELFF.

This chain connects TRBV29-1 to TRBJ1-5, with D perhaps given as TRBD1 or TRBD2 (5 bases each). Matching the DNA end better, TRBJ2-3 makes the J call doubtful. The germline gives CDR1 SQVTM, CDR2 ANQGSEA. The CDR3 contains 12 residues. The CDR3 spells CSVGDGNQPQYF. CDR3 sequence (DNA): TGCAGCGTGGGGGACGGCAATCAGCCCCAGTATTTT.

This clonotype has at least ten counts. The J gene is TRBJ2-3, the V gene TRBV5-1; TRBD1 might be the D (5 bases). CDR1 SGHRS and CDR2 YFSETQ come from the germline V gene. V dropped 0 bases and J dropped 3 bases, with 11 bases sitting between them. This CDR3 has 15 amino acids. DNA of the CDR3: TGCGCCAGCAGCTTGGAACAGGTCGAAACAGATACGCAGTATTTT. It yields the protein CASSLEQVETDTQYF.

In regard to this clonotype: Likely a read error: the CDR3 ends without its conserved phenylalanine or tryptophan. The DNA is left out, because the CDR3 cannot be placed on it with certainty; the CDR3 is given as TCRdb lists it. The rearrangement joins TRBV20-1 to TRBJ2-5; the table's TRBD2 call for D was not verified on the DNA. Germline V CDR1 and CDR2: DFQATT, SNEGSKA (reference sequence). The CDR3 contains 11 residues when both ends are counted. This CDR3 is CSARDILEAQT.

The V and J genes are TRBV7-9 and TRBJ1-2; TRBD1 aligns across 8 bases. The CDR3 is made up of 14 amino acids. Germline V gives CDR1 SEHNR, CDR2 FQNEAQ (reference sequence). The V and J ends lost 6 bases and 3 bases, in that order; junction bases with no gene match: 6. The CDR3, as DNA: TGTGCCAGCAGACGGACAGGGCGGGACTATGGCTACACCTTC. This sequence encodes CASRRTGRDYGYTF.

About this clonotype: Its ends do not fully match the called genes, so a read error is possible. The rearrangement links TRBV6-6 to TRBJ1-5; D remains ambiguous. The germline V gene has CDR1 MNHNY and CDR2 SVGAGI (reference sequence). The CDR3 covers 15 residues. The DNA of the CDR3 is TGTGCCAGCAGTTATCCGAGCTCCTACAATGAGCCCCAGCATTTT. Amino acid sequence: CASSYPSSYNEPQHF.

The chain joins TRBV20-1 to TRBJ2-7; tentatively, D is TRBD1 (5 bases). This CDR3 has 12 residues. Germline loops: CDR1 DFQATT, CDR2 SNEGSKA (reference sequence). V dropped 2 bases and J dropped 2 bases, with 7 bases sitting between them. CDR3 in amino acids: CSARPDTYEQYF. CDR3 nucleotide sequence: TGCAGTGCTAGACCGGACACCTACGAGCAGTACTTC.